The source of this TCR beta chain is a study of blood T cell repertoires in COVID-19. Study-wide context: Spain, Italy and the United States supplied samples that represented acute and convalescent COVID-19.

CDR3 length: 16 residues. Germline CDR1 and CDR2: MNHEY and SMNVEV (reference sequence). V gave up 0 bases and J gave up 5 bases, with 16 bases separating them. Here immunoSEQ multiplex PCR was the method, and the copy in TCRdb shows in-frame clones only, minus some. The repertoire holds over 350,000 clones, with approximately 90% as singletons. The sequence derives from a woman aged 18-35 years who had recovered from COVID-19. This chain joins TRBV27 and TRBJ1-2; D is possibly TRBD1 (5 bases). The sample consisted of PBMCs or T cells enriched from blood (not recorded which). The CDR3 sequence: CASSLSGRDGYYGYTF. CDR3 nucleotide sequence: TGTGCCAGCAGTTTATCGGGGCGGGACGGCTATTATGGCTACACCTTC.